This paragraph covers one TCR beta chain sequence. The sample originates from a study of blood T cell repertoires in COVID-19. Study in general: COVID-19 samples, acute and convalescent, were from the United States, Italy and Spain. Sample material is recorded as cDNA or gDNA derived from T cells, B-cell-depleted T cells, or PBMCs.

V gave up 2 bases and J gave up 3 bases; unmatched junction bases: 4. Germline V gene sequence: CDR1 MNHNS, CDR2 SASEGT. CDR3 length: 15 residues. Participants' reported clinical history set cohort assignment. Authors' methods: It was from reference gene primer amplification that nucleated cell counts were estimated. Libraries were prepared by immunoSEQ multiplex PCR; TCRdb keeps only in-frame clonotypes and omits some of them. For V, J and clone size, that table is used; D and trimming come from the DNA. Of about 230,000 clones listed, 85% to 90% are singletons. Sequencing was performed on PBMCs or T cells enriched from blood (not recorded which). The TCR sequence derives from a woman aged 30 to 39 with acute COVID-19. The rearrangement joins TRBV6-1 to TRBJ1-1; TRBD1 matches at 9 bases. The CDR3 loop is CASSELGQGDTEAFF. CDR3 bases: TGTGCCAGCAGTGAACTGGGACAGGGTGACACTGAAGCTTTCTTT.